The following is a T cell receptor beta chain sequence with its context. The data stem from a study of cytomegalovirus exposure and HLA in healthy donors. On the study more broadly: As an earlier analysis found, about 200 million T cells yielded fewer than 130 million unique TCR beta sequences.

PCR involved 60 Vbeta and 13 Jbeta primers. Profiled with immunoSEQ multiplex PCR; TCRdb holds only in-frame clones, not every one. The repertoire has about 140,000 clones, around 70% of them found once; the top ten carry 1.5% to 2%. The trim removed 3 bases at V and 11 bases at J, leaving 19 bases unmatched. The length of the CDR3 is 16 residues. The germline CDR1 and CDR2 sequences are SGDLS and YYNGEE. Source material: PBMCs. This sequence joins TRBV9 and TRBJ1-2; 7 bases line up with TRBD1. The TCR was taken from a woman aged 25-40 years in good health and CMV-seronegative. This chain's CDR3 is CASSAQSGTDLSWYTF. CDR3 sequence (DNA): TGTGCCAGCAGCGCACAATCCGGGACAGACCTTTCGTGGTACACCTTC.